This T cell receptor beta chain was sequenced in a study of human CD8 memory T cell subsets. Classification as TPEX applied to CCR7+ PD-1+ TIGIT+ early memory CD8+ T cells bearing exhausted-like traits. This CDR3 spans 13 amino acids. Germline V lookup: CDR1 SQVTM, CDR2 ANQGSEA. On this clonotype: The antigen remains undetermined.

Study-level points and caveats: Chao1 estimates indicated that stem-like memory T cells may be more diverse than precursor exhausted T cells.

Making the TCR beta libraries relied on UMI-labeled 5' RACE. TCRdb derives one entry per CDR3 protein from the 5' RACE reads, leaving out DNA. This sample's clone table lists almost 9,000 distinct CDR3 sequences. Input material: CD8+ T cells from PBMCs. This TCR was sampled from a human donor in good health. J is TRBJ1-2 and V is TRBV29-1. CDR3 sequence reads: CSVESDLSYGYTF.